This T cell receptor beta chain was retrieved from a study of blood T cell repertoires in COVID-19. About the study: COVID-19 samples, acute and convalescent, were from the United States, Italy and Spain. In each case, the material was cDNA or gDNA derived from T cells, B-cell-depleted T cells, or PBMCs.

Per the original methods: Scientists estimated how many nucleated cells there were by amplifying reference gene primers. Here immunoSEQ multiplex PCR was the method, and the copy in TCRdb shows in-frame clones only, minus some. The DNA was the basis for D and trimming; V, J and clone size are from that table. Of around 250,000 clones in the sample, more than 85% were seen once. Sequenced material: peripheral blood. This TCR was sampled from a man aged 18 to 29 with active or convalescent COVID-19.

CDR3 amino acids: CASSPQEGSAYEQYF. The CDR3 DNA is TGTGCCAGCAGTCCTCAGGAAGGTTCTGCCTACGAGCAGTACTTC. The chain employs TRBV27 and TRBJ2-7; D call uncertain. CDR1 is MNHEY and CDR2 is SMNVEV in the germline V gene (reference sequence). This CDR3 spans 15 amino acids. V was cut by 5 bases and J by 2 bases, with 16 bases left in between.